This TCR beta chain is drawn from a study of blood T cell repertoires in COVID-19. Study background: T cells, B-cell-depleted T cells, or PBMCs provided the cDNA or gDNA that served as material.

Trimming removed 4 bases at V and 4 bases at J, with 8 bases between. There are 12 residues in the CDR3. CDR1 and CDR2 from the germline V gene are SGHNT and YYREEE (reference sequence). Original processing methods: Estimated nucleated cell counts came from reference gene primer amplification. Clones were read by immunoSEQ multiplex PCR, and TCRdb kept only the in-frame ones, dropping some. V and J calls and clone size are copied from that table; D and trimming were computed from the DNA. The sample shows some 280,000 clones, approximately 90% of them seen only once. Specimen: peripheral blood. The chain has TRBV5-4 and TRBJ1-2; D is unclear. The origin of this receptor is a woman aged 25 to 39 with active or convalescent COVID-19. The chain's CDR3 is CASSQQSYGYTF. The CDR3 DNA reads as TGTGCCAGCAGCCAACAGAGCTATGGCTACACCTTC.